This T cell receptor (beta chain) originates from a study of cytomegalovirus exposure and HLA in healthy donors. Regarding the study as a whole: Presence/absence analyses took donor sequencing depth as roughly uniform. A later analysis associated approximately 17,000 TCR beta sequences with HLA alleles at a 0.05 false discovery rate. The study recorded over 150 TCR beta chains that were cytomegalovirus-associated.

In the PCR, 60 Vbeta and 13 Jbeta primers were used. Profiling relied on immunoSEQ multiplex PCR, and the TCRdb table lists in-frame clones only, not all of them. The sample carries about 91,000 clones, 64% recorded once. This CDR3 contains 13 residues. Germline-derived CDR1 and CDR2 are MNHNS and SASEGT. On this clone itself: What it binds is unknown. Relative to the germline gene, one junction end is altered; a read error may explain this.

V is TRBV6-1 and J is TRBJ1-6, with a possible D match to TRBD1 (6 bases). The TCR was taken from a human donor in good health. Sequenced sample: PBMCs. The CDR3 sequence: CDSRVDRASPLHF. DNA for the CDR3: TGTGACAGCAGGGTGGACAGAGCGTCACCCCTCCACTTT.